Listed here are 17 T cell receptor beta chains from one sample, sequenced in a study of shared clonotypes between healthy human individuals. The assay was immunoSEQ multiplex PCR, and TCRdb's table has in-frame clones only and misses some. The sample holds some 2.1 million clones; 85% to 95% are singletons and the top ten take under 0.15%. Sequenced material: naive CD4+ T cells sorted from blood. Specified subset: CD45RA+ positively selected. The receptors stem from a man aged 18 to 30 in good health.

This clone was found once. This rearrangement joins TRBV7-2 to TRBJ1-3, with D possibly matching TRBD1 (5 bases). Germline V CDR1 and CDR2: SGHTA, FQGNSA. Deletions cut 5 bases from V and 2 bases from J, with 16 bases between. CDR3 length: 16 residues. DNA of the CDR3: TGTGCCAGCAGCCCGCAACCAGGGACCGCTGGAAACACCATATATTTT. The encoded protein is CASSPQPGTAGNTIYF.

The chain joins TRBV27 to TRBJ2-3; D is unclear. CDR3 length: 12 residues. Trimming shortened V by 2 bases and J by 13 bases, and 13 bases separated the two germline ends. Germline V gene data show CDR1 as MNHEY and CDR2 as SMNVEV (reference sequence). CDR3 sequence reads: CASSLEVLTEYF. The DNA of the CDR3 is TGTGCCAGCAGTTTAGAGGTCCTAACGGAGTATTTT.

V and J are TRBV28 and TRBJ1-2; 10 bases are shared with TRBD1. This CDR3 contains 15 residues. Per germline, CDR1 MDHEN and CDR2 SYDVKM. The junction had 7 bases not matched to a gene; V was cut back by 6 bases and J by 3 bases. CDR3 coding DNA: TGTGCCAGCAGGGGTTTAGGGACAGGGGACTATGGCTACACCTTC. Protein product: CASRGLGTGDYGYTF.

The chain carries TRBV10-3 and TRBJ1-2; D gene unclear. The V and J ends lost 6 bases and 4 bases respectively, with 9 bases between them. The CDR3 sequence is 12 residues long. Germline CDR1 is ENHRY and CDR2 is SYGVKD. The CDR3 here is CAIRGDPYGYTF. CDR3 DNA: TGTGCCATCAGGGGAGACCCCTATGGCTACACCTTC.

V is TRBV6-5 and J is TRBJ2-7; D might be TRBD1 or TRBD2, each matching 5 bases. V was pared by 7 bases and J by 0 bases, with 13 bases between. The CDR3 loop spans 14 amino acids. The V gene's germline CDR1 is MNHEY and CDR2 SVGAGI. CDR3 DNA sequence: TGTGCCAGCAAACGAGGGGTTCTCTCCTACGAGCAGTACTTC. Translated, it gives CASKRGVLSYEQYF.

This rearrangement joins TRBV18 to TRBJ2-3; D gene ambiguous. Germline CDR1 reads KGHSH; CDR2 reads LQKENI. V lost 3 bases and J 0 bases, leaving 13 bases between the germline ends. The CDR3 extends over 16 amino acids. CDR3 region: CASSPAVVASTDTQYF. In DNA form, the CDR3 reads TGTGCCAGCTCACCCGCCGTGGTAGCCAGCACAGATACGCAGTATTTT.

CDR3 residues: CASSVGLAGGFNEQFF. CDR3 coding DNA: TGTGCCAGCAGCGTAGGTCTAGCGGGGGGTTTTAATGAGCAGTTCTTC. The chain carries TRBV9 and TRBJ2-1; 11 bases map to TRBD2. The V segment lost 0 bases and the J segment 7 bases; nucleotides outside the gene matches: 6. The CDR3 contains 16 residues. Germline V lookup: CDR1 SGDLS, CDR2 YYNGEE.

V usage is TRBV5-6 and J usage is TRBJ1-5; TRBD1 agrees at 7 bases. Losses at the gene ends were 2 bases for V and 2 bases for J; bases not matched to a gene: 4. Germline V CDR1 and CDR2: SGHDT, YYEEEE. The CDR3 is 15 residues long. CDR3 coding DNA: TGTGCCAGCAGCTTCAGGGGGTTAGGCAATCAGCCCCAGCATTTT. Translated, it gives CASSFRGLGNQPQHF.

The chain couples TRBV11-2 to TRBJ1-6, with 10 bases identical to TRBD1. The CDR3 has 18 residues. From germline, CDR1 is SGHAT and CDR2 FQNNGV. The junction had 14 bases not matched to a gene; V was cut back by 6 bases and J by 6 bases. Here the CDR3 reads CASRSGPGQGFRNSPLHF. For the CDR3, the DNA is TGTGCCAGCAGGTCGGGCCCGGGACAGGGGTTTCGTAATTCACCCCTCCACTTT.

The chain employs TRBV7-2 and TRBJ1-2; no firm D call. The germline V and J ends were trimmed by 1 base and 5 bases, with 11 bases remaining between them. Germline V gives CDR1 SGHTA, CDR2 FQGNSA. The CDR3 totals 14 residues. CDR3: CASSLVPDGYGYTF. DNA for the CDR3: TGTGCCAGCAGCTTAGTGCCGGACGGATATGGCTACACCTTC.

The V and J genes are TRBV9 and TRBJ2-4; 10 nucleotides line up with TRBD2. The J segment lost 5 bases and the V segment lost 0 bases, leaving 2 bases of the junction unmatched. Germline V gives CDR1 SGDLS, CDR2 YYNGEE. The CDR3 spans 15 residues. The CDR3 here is CASSVEGTSENIQYF. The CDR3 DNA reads TGTGCCAGCAGCGTAGAAGGGACTAGCGAAAACATTCAGTACTTC.

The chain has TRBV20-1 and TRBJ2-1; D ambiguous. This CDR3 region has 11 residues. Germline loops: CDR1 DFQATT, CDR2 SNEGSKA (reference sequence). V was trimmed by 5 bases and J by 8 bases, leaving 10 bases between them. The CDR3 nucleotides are TGCAGTGCTCACCTAAAGGATGAGCAGTTCTTC. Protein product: CSAHLKDEQFF.

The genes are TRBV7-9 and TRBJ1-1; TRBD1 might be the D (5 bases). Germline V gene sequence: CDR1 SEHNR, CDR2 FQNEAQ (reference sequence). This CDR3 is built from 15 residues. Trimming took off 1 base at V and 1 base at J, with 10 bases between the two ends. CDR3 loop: CASSLGPGQNTEAFF. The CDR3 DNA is TGTGCCAGCAGCTTAGGTCCGGGGCAGAACACTGAAGCTTTCTTT.

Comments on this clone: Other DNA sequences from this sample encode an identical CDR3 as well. The CDR3 sequence is CASSFLAGLYNEQFF. CDR3 coding DNA: TGCGCCAGCAGCTTTCTAGCGGGACTGTACAATGAGCAGTTCTTC. The chain is built from TRBV5-1 and TRBJ2-1, with 9 bases lining up with TRBD2. The CDR3 is 15 amino acids. Germline V gives CDR1 SGHRS, CDR2 YFSETQ. Losses at the gene ends were 2 bases for V and 4 bases for J; bases not matched to a gene: 4.

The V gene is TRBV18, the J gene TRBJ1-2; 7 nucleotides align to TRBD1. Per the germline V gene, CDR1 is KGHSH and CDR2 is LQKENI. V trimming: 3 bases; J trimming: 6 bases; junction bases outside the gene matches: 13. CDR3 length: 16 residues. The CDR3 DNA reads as TGTGCCAGCTCACCTGCCAAAGGAGACAGGGCGAATGGCTACACCTTC. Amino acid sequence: CASSPAKGDRANGYTF.

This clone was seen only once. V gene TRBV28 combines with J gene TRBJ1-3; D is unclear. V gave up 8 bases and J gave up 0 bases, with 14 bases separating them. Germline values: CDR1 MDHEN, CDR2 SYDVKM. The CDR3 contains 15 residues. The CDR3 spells CASEPHPFSGNTIYF. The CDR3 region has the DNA TGTGCCAGCGAACCTCATCCATTCTCTGGAAACACCATATATTTT.

CDR3 in DNA: TGTGCCAGCAGTTACTCCGGGTTAACGGGGAGCTATGGCTACACCTTC. Translation gives CASSYSGLTGSYGYTF. This chain joins TRBV6-5 and TRBJ1-2; D uncertain. Germline V gene data show CDR1 as MNHEY and CDR2 as SVGAGI. The CDR3 is 16 residues long. Trimming removed 0 bases from V and 4 bases from J, with 15 bases in between.